The 22 T cell receptor beta chains listed next were all sequenced from one sample in a study of blood T cell repertoires in COVID-19. Generated by immunoSEQ multiplex PCR, the TCRdb table keeps only in-frame clones and is missing some. The sample yields about 42,000 clones, 70% to 90% seen once. The specimen was peripheral blood. The receptors derive from a human donor in a cohort sampled during active COVID-19.

This chain uses TRBV5-6 with TRBJ2-7; 7 bases agree with TRBD1. The CDR3 runs 15 residues. Losses at the gene ends were 1 base for V and 3 bases for J; bases not matched to a gene: 7. Germline-derived CDR1 and CDR2 are SGHDT and YYEEEE. The CDR3 here is CASSLFDRVGYEQYF. As DNA, the CDR3 is TGTGCCAGCAGCTTGTTTGACAGGGTGGGCTACGAGCAGTACTTC.

The chain employs TRBV5-1 and TRBJ1-6, with 8 bases identical to TRBD1. This CDR3 has 17 amino acids. Trimming cost V 3 bases and J 6 bases; bases outside gene matches: 11. Germline V lookup: CDR1 SGHRS, CDR2 YFSETQ. The CDR3 region has the DNA TGCGCCAGCAGCTCTGGGACAGGATGGCCTCCTAATTCACCCCTCCACTTT. This sequence encodes CASSSGTGWPPNSPLHF.

The chain uses TRBV10-2 and TRBJ1-2, with D unclear. Trimming shortened V by 6 bases and J by 1 base, and 15 bases separated the two germline ends. Germline V gene lookup returns CDR1 WSHSY and CDR2 SAAADI. This CDR3 contains 15 residues. CDR3 residues: CASRERSGSNYGYTF. In DNA, the CDR3 is TGCGCCAGCAGAGAAAGGTCGGGGAGTAACTATGGCTACACCTTC.

This chain uses TRBV3-1 (or the pseudogene TRBV3-2) with TRBJ2-1; a possible D gene is TRBD1 (5 bases). From germline, CDR1 is LGHDT and CDR2 YNNKEL (reference sequence). The CDR3 length is 15 residues. Trimming cost V 1 base and J 8 bases, with 15 bases left between them. CDR3 sequence reads: CASSQGYKGFDEQFF. The CDR3 DNA reads TGTGCCAGCAGCCAAGGGTATAAGGGGTTCGATGAGCAGTTCTTC.

The chain recombines TRBV6-1 with TRBJ1-2; weak D call: TRBD1 (5 bases). Between the trimmed V and J ends, which lost 2 bases and 0 bases, there was a span of 16 bases. The CDR3 has 17 amino acids. Germline CDR1 is MNHNS and CDR2 is SASEGT. CDR3 amino acids: CASSESGRAHPNYGYTF. The CDR3, as DNA: TGTGCCAGCAGTGAATCGGGCAGGGCTCATCCTAACTATGGCTACACCTTC.

The rearrangement links TRBV9 to TRBJ1-2; D unclear. Germline-derived CDR1 and CDR2 are SGDLS and YYNGEE. The CDR3 spans 15 residues. The V end lost 0 bases, the J end lost 2 bases, and 11 bases lay between the germline ends. The CDR3 loop is CASSVEPGGNYGYTF. For the CDR3, the DNA is TGTGCCAGCAGCGTAGAACCAGGAGGGAACTATGGCTACACCTTC.

The V gene is TRBV7-8, the J gene TRBJ2-5, with TRBD1 matching 9 bases. J was trimmed by 2 bases and V by 7 bases; bases with no gene match: 14. Germline loops: CDR1 SGHVS, CDR2 FQNEAQ. The CDR3 covers 17 residues. The CDR3 loop reads CASKTRETGGEQETQYF. The CDR3 nucleotides read TGTGCCAGCAAAACAAGGGAGACAGGGGGAGAACAAGAGACCCAGTACTTC.

In DNA form, the CDR3 reads TGTGCCACCAGCAGAGCCGGGGGGGCCACAGATACGCAGTATTTT. Amino acid sequence: CATSRAGGATDTQYF. The V call is TRBV15, the J call TRBJ2-3; 8 positions match TRBD2. The CDR3 spans 15 residues. The germline gives CDR1 LNHNV, CDR2 YYDKDF (reference sequence). Trimming took 1 base from V and 2 from J; bases not matched to a gene: 2.

This chain uses TRBV7-9 with TRBJ2-7, with no clear D. Germline V gene data show CDR1 as SEHNR and CDR2 as FQNEAQ (reference sequence). The CDR3 sequence is 14 residues long. V was cut by 5 bases and J by 3 bases, with 14 bases left in between. CDR3: CASSRLGPNYEQYF. In nucleotides, the CDR3 is TGTGCCAGCAGCCGCCTGGGCCCCAACTACGAGCAGTACTTC. Supplemented by reference TRBV7-9 and TRBJ2-7, the full variable domain reads DTGVSQNPRHKITKRGQNVTFRCDPISEHNRLYWYRQTLGQGPEFLTYFQNEAQLEKSRLLSDRFSAERPKGSFSTLEIQRTEQGDSAMYLCASSRLGPNYEQYFGPGTRLTVT.

The chain couples TRBV7-8 to TRBJ2-4; 7 bases are a match to TRBD1. This CDR3 spans 16 amino acids. Trimming cost V 4 bases and J 4 bases; bases outside gene matches: 10. CDR1 is SGHVS and CDR2 is FQNEAQ in the germline V gene. Here the CDR3 reads CASSSRGQPKKNIQYF. CDR3 nucleotide sequence: TGTGCCAGCAGCTCACGGGGACAGCCAAAAAAAAACATTCAGTACTTC.

CDR3 protein: CASRLTVTGETQYF. In DNA form, the CDR3 reads TGTGCCAGCAGGTTGACGGTTACGGGGGAGACCCAGTACTTC. The chain couples TRBV27 to TRBJ2-5; maybe TRBD2 (5 bases). Per the germline V gene, CDR1 is MNHEY and CDR2 is SMNVEV (reference sequence). The CDR3 loop spans 14 amino acids. Trimming took 6 bases from V and 5 from J, leaving 16 bases between them.

The gene calls are TRBV7-6 and TRBJ2-5; 7 bases fit TRBD2. Germline CDR1 SGHVS, CDR2 FNYEAQ. This CDR3 contains 15 residues. The V gene end was trimmed by 4 bases and the J gene end by 3 bases; junction bases not matched to a gene: 8. This CDR3 reads CASSYPGLREETQYF. CDR3 nucleotides: TGTGCCAGCAGCTATCCGGGACTACGGGAAGAGACCCAGTACTTC.

The chain joins TRBV10-3 to TRBJ2-7, with D uncertain. CDR1 and CDR2 from the germline V gene are ENHRY and SYGVKD. The CDR3 length is 14 residues. Deletions cut 2 bases from V and 2 bases from J, with 10 bases between. The DNA for the CDR3 is TGTGCCATCAGTGAGCTAGGCAAGACCTACGAGCAGTACTTC. Protein product: CAISELGKTYEQYF.

The chain carries TRBV5-1 and TRBJ1-4; TRBD1 matches at 7 bases. The CDR3 consists of 15 residues. Germline V CDR1 and CDR2: SGHRS, YFSETQ. V shed 5 bases and J 6 bases; nucleotides not matched to a gene: 10. The CDR3 reads CASREGAGKDEKLFF. The CDR3 nucleotides read TGCGCCAGCAGAGAGGGGGCGGGTAAGGATGAAAAACTGTTTTTT.

This chain joins TRBV2 and TRBJ2-3; maybe TRBD2 (7 bases). The CDR3 runs to 14 residues. Trimming removed 6 bases at V and 1 base at J, with 11 bases between. From germline, CDR1 is SNHLY and CDR2 FYNNEI. The CDR3 is CASRRGGGTDTQYF. In DNA form, the CDR3 reads TGTGCCAGCAGGAGGGGGGGTGGCACAGATACGCAGTATTTT.

The chain employs TRBV5-4 and TRBJ2-7, with D perhaps TRBD2 (7 bases). This CDR3 comprises 16 residues. Germline loops: CDR1 SGHNT, CDR2 YYREEE (reference sequence). V lost 4 bases to trimming and J lost 5 bases, with 22 bases between them. The chain's CDR3 is CASSRGAGAQLDEQYF. The CDR3, as DNA: TGTGCCAGCAGCCGAGGGGCGGGGGCCCAATTGGACGAGCAGTACTTC.

This clone was counted once. The genes are TRBV2 and TRBJ2-5; 11 nucleotides agree with TRBD2. The ends lost 7 bases at V and 4 bases at J; junction bases unmatched: 11. Germline CDR1 and CDR2: SNHLY and FYNNEI. The CDR3 contains 16 residues. The CDR3 bases are TGTGCCAGCACCCTGGATAGCGGGGGGGCCCCAGAGACCCAGTACTTC. Translating it yields CASTLDSGGAPETQYF.

This clone was seen more than once but under ten times. This chain joins TRBV30 and TRBJ1-6, with 8 bases aligning to TRBD1. The CDR3 has 13 residues. CDR1 is GTSNPN, CDR2 SVGIG, per germline (reference sequence). J gave up 7 bases and V 8 bases, and 7 bases lay outside the gene matches. The DNA for the CDR3 is TGTGCCACCCAGGGGGCGCGGAATTCACCCCTCCACTTT. It codes for CATQGARNSPLHF.

This clone has a handful of counts. This chain links TRBV9 with TRBJ2-5; a weak D match, TRBD2 (7 bases). The CDR3 sequence is 15 residues long. CDR1 is SGDLS and CDR2 is YYNGEE in the germline V gene. Trimming removed 0 bases at V and 6 bases at J, with 15 bases between. The CDR3 DNA sequence: TGTGCCAGCAGCGTAGCAGAGGGGGGGCCGAAGACCCAGTACTTC. Amino acids: CASSVAEGGPKTQYF. The full variable domain, completed using reference TRBV9 and TRBJ2-5, is DSGVTQTPKHLITATGQRVTLRCSPRSGDLSVYWYQQSLDQGLQFLIQYYNGEERAKGNILERFSAQQFPDLHSELNLSSLELGDSALYFCASSVAEGGPKTQYFGPGTRLLVL.

V gene TRBV6-5 combines with J gene TRBJ2-7; TRBD2 matches at 7 bases. Germline trimming cut 5 bases from V and 2 bases from J; bases unmatched to any gene: 9. Germline V gives CDR1 MNHEY, CDR2 SVGAGI. CDR3 length equals 15 residues. CDR3: CASSPAGVIAYEQYF. CDR3 DNA: TGTGCCAGCAGTCCTGCGGGGGTGATAGCCTACGAGCAGTACTTC.

The genes are TRBV5-1 and TRBJ2-1; D perhaps matches TRBD1 (5 bases). With 5 bases removed from V and 4 bases from J, the gap between germline ends came to 10 bases. This CDR3 has 13 amino acids. The germline V gene has CDR1 SGHRS and CDR2 YFSETQ. The CDR3 loop is CASRPTVYNEQFF. The CDR3 DNA reads as TGCGCCAGCAGGCCGACAGTTTACAATGAGCAGTTCTTC.

The J gene is TRBJ1-2, the V gene TRBV6-2 or TRBV6-3; D is perhaps TRBD1 (5 bases). Trimming took 6 bases from V and 4 from J, leaving 12 bases between them. Germline CDR1 reads MNHEY; CDR2 reads SVGEGT. The CDR3 is 13 residues long. CDR3 region: CASSPGDFYGYTF. In nucleotides, the CDR3 is TGTGCCAGCAGCCCTGGGGACTTCTATGGCTACACCTTC.